Presented here are 18 T cell receptor beta chains from one specimen sequenced in a study of CDR3 diversity in severe acne. TCRdb called the PCR reads again in MiXCR, with one record for every CDR3 protein. The sample holds 79,000 or so distinct CDR3 sequences; under 55% are singletons and the top ten take more than 9%. Sequencing was carried out using blood. Every receptor here comes from a male donor with severe acne vulgaris.

The V call is TRBV7-9, the J call TRBJ2-3; 7 bases align to TRBD2. The CDR3 runs 15 residues. Germline V CDR1 and CDR2: SEHNR, FQNEAQ (reference sequence). The V and J ends lost 5 bases and 2 bases, in that order; junction bases with no gene match: 7. The CDR3 loop reads CASSPGDYPTDTQYF. The CDR3 DNA is TGTGCCAGCAGCCCGGGGGACTACCCCACAGATACGCAGTATTTT.

The V and J genes are TRBV7-2 and TRBJ2-4; unclear D gene. The V gene's germline CDR1 is SGHTA and CDR2 FQGNSA. This CDR3 comprises 12 residues. With 5 bases removed from V and 8 bases from J, the gap between germline ends came to 10 bases. The CDR3 is CASSPLSDIQYF. CDR3 sequence (DNA): TGTGCCAGCAGCCCCCTCTCAGACATTCAGTACTTC.

The chain has TRBV19 and TRBJ2-1; D might be TRBD1 or TRBD2, each matching 6 bases. This CDR3 spans 13 amino acids. The germline gives CDR1 LNHDA, CDR2 SQIVND (reference sequence). V was clipped by 4 bases and J by 12 bases, with 16 bases between them. The CDR3 sequence: CASSKGGYNGQFF. DNA for the CDR3: TGTGCCAGTAGTAAGGGGGGCTACAACGGGCAGTTCTTC.

This clonotype appeared a single time. This may come from a read error, since a much larger clone is one base off. V is TRBV29-1 and J is TRBJ2-7; D is uncertain. Germline values: CDR1 SQVTM, CDR2 ANQGSEA. Trimming took 3 bases from V and 2 from J, leaving 17 bases between them. The CDR3 sequence is 15 residues long. CDR3 loop: CSVEVGVRSPYEQYF. The CDR3 DNA reads TGCAGCGTTGAGGTTGGGGTTAGGAGTCCCTACGAGCAGTACTTC.

Notes on this clonotype: Because the CDR3's place on the DNA is in doubt, the DNA is left out and the CDR3 is given as listed by TCRdb. V gene TRBV7-3 combines with J gene TRBJ2-5; the table calls TRBD1, which could not be checked here. Ends included, the CDR3 has 22 residues. Germline CDR1 is SGHTA and CDR2 is FQGTGA. This chain's CDR3 is CASSPSGQGDEKLFFGSGTQYF.

This chain connects TRBV10-3 to TRBJ2-3, with D possibly called TRBD1 or TRBD2 (5 bases each). This CDR3 is 15 amino acids long. Germline V CDR1 and CDR2: ENHRY, SYGVKD. Trimming cost V 0 bases and J 5 bases, with 12 bases left between them. CDR3 bases: TGTGCCATCAGTGAGTCTCCGGGACGGAAAGATACGCAGTATTTT. Translating it yields CAISESPGRKDTQYF.

The rearrangement links TRBV2 to TRBJ2-2; 7 nucleotides align to TRBD2. Germline trimming cut 2 bases from V and 2 bases from J; bases unmatched to any gene: 2. Germline V gene data show CDR1 as SNHLY and CDR2 as FYNNEI. There are 15 residues in the CDR3. The CDR3 coding sequence is TGTGCCAGCAGTGAACTAGCGGTCAACACCGGGGAGCTGTTTTTT. It translates to CASSELAVNTGELFF.

The J gene is TRBJ2-1, the V gene TRBV20-1; 7 bases line up with TRBD1. J was trimmed by 4 bases and V by 2 bases; bases with no gene match: 8. The CDR3 loop spans 15 amino acids. Germline CDR1 and CDR2: DFQATT and SNEGSKA (reference sequence). The CDR3 DNA reads TGCAGTGCTAGACCGACAGGGCTAGGGTACAATGAGCAGTTCTTC. Protein: CSARPTGLGYNEQFF.

A remark on this clonotype: The junction departs from the called germline gene at one end, perhaps through a read error. The chain has TRBV18 and TRBJ2-3; the D gene is possibly TRBD2 (5 bases). The germline V gene encodes CDR1 KGHSH and CDR2 LQKENI. The CDR3 runs 14 residues. CDR3 nucleotides: TGTGCCAGCGCCAATCGGGAAAACACAGATGCGCAGTATTTT. Protein product: CASANRENTDAQYF.

Notes on this clonotype: This may be a read error, as it is one base from a much larger clone. This chain joins TRBV15 and TRBJ1-5; possible D gene TRBD1, 6 bases. The length of the CDR3 is 15 residues. Germline V CDR1 and CDR2: LNHNV, YYDKDF (reference sequence). V gave up 0 bases and J gave up 7 bases, with 13 bases separating them. The CDR3: CATSRDMLGGQPQHF. CDR3 nucleotide sequence: TGTGCCACCAGCAGAGATATGTTAGGGGGACAGCCCCAGCATTTT.

Worth noting for this clonotype: A read error may produce the germline difference seen at one junction end. The chain couples TRBV25-1 to TRBJ2-7; D call uncertain. The CDR3 has 14 amino acids. In germline, CDR1 is MGHDK, CDR2 SYGVNS. Written as DNA, the CDR3 is TGTGCCATCAGTGAGTCATCGAGCTCCTACGAGCAGTACTTC. It codes for CAISESSSSYEQYF.

CDR3 region: CASSPGTGGAEQYF. The CDR3, as DNA: TGTGCCAGCAGCCCCGGGACAGGGGGCGCCGAGCAGTACTTC. This chain connects TRBV6-6 to TRBJ2-7, with 12 positions matching TRBD1. The CDR3 is 14 residues long. Per germline, CDR1 MNHNY and CDR2 SVGAGI (reference sequence). V lost 6 bases to trimming and J lost 6 bases; unmatched junction nucleotides: 6.

The chain is built from TRBV20-1 and TRBJ2-1, with TRBD2 matching 15 bases. V lost 6 bases and J lost 12; bases outside the gene matches: 12. The CDR3 spans 15 residues. The V gene's germline CDR1 is DFQATT and CDR2 SNEGSKA (reference sequence). This chain's CDR3 is CSALGTSGRTDTQFF. The CDR3 nucleotides read TGCAGTGCACTCGGGACTAGCGGGAGGACAGATACGCAGTTCTTC.

The chain couples TRBV6-5 to TRBJ2-7, with a possible D match to TRBD1 (6 bases). Trimming removed 6 bases at V and 7 bases at J, with 16 bases between. The CDR3 runs 13 residues. CDR1 and CDR2 (germline): MNHEY, SVGAGI. CDR3 protein: CASSVLLGGEQYF. In nucleotides, the CDR3 is TGTGCCAGCAGCGTTTTATTAGGGGGTGAGCAGTACTTC.

In its sample, this clonotype was seen many times. The J gene is TRBJ2-1, the V gene TRBV20-1; D might be TRBD1 (5 bases). Germline loops: CDR1 DFQATT, CDR2 SNEGSKA (reference sequence). This CDR3 contains 13 residues. With 7 bases removed from V and 4 bases from J, the gap between germline ends came to 14 bases. The CDR3 here is CSGRTRIYNEQFF. The CDR3 region has the DNA TGCAGTGGTAGGACACGGATTTACAATGAGCAGTTCTTC.

In the case of this clonotype: The conserved closing phenylalanine or tryptophan is absent in this CDR3, likely reflecting a read error. V is TRBV10-3 and J is TRBJ1-4; D not resolved. CDR1 and CDR2 from the germline V gene are ENHRY and SYGVKD. Trimming shortened V by 10 bases and J by 0 bases, and 15 bases separated the two germline ends. The CDR3 covers 15 residues. CDR3 in amino acids: CATRPGLATNEKLFS. The CDR3 nucleotides are TGTGCCACCAGGCCTGGTCTTGCAACTAATGAAAAACTGTTTTCT.

In the case of this clonotype: A read error may explain this, as a much larger clone is one base away. The chain has TRBV7-9 and TRBJ1-2; D is unclear. The V end lost 4 bases, the J end lost 3 bases, and 9 bases lay between the germline ends. The CDR3 contains 13 residues. The germline V gene has CDR1 SEHNR and CDR2 FQNEAQ (reference sequence). CDR3 sequence: CASSSQRYYGYTF. The CDR3 DNA follows: TGTGCCAGCAGCTCACAGCGGTACTATGGCTACACCTTC.

The J gene is TRBJ2-3, the V gene TRBV7-3; a weak D match, TRBD2 (8 bases). This CDR3 contains 18 residues. Germline V gene sequence: CDR1 SGHTA, CDR2 FQGTGA. V was trimmed by 10 bases and J by 2 bases, leaving 28 bases between them. CDR3 residues: CAIGSSGLGGPVTDTQYF. CDR3 bases: TGTGCCATCGGCAGCTCGGGACTAGGGGGCCCAGTCACAGATACGCAGTATTTT.